Presented here are 10 T cell receptor beta chains from one specimen sequenced in a study of cytomegalovirus exposure and HLA in healthy donors. The PCR was carried out with 60 Vbeta primers and 13 Jbeta primers. The protocol was immunoSEQ multiplex PCR, while the TCRdb copy is restricted to in-frame clones and leaves out a portion. Of roughly 120,000 clones listed, 50% to 65% are singletons. Sequenced sample: PBMCs. All receptors come from a woman aged 40 to 55 in good health and CMV-seropositive.

The chain uses TRBV27 and TRBJ1-3; D gene uncertain. The CDR3 loop spans 13 amino acids. V lost 6 bases and J lost 0, with 6 bases in between. CDR1 is MNHEY and CDR2 is SMNVEV in the germline V gene (reference sequence). CDR3 protein: CASSVSSGNTIYF. The DNA of the CDR3 is TGTGCCAGCAGCGTGAGCTCTGGAAACACCATATATTTT.

This clone is a singleton in its sample. V and J are TRBV2 and TRBJ1-6; D ambiguous. V lost 3 bases and J 7 bases, leaving 10 bases between the germline ends. This CDR3 has 14 amino acids. Germline V CDR1 and CDR2: SNHLY, FYNNEI. The CDR3 DNA sequence: TGTGCCAGCAGTGAGACACGGGGAAATTCACCCCTCCACTTT. Residues: CASSETRGNSPLHF.

This chain uses TRBV6-7 with TRBJ2-5; unclear D gene. TRBV6-7 is an ORF; its function is uncertain. V gave up 8 bases and J gave up 2 bases, with 15 bases separating them. The CDR3 is 14 residues long. The CDR3 reads CASHPAQKQETQYF. CDR3 in DNA: TGTGCCAGCCACCCAGCGCAGAAACAAGAGACCCAGTACTTC.

The chain employs TRBV27 and TRBJ1-1; tentative D call: TRBD1 (6 bases). This CDR3 is built from 15 residues. Trimming shortened V by 3 bases and J by 0 bases, and 11 bases separated the two germline ends. CDR1 and CDR2 from the germline V gene are MNHEY and SMNVEV (reference sequence). The CDR3 DNA sequence: TGTGCCAGCAGTTTCTCGGCAGGGGTGAACACTGAAGCTTTCTTT. Translated: CASSFSAGVNTEAFF.

The chain couples TRBV6-1 to TRBJ2-7; 10 nucleotides line up with TRBD1. Losses at the gene ends were 4 bases for V and 3 bases for J; bases not matched to a gene: 9. Germline loops: CDR1 MNHNS, CDR2 SASEGT. This CDR3 region has 16 residues. CDR3 residues: CASSGAWGQGNYEQYF. In DNA form, the CDR3 reads TGTGCCAGCAGTGGGGCTTGGGGACAGGGGAACTACGAGCAGTACTTC.

The V call is TRBV4-1, the J call TRBJ1-6; D is unresolved. Germline values: CDR1 MGHRA, CDR2 YSYEKL. Trimming cost V 3 bases and J 0 bases, with 12 bases left between them. The CDR3 covers 17 residues. CDR3 residues: CASSHGGIRSYNSPLHF. The CDR3 region has the DNA TGCGCCAGCAGCCACGGCGGCATCCGCTCCTATAATTCACCCCTCCACTTT.

The chain recombines TRBV2 with TRBJ2-7; D remains ambiguous. The germline V and J ends were trimmed by 3 bases and 3 bases, with 9 bases remaining between them. This CDR3 comprises 13 residues. Germline V gene data show CDR1 as SNHLY and CDR2 as FYNNEI. As DNA, the CDR3 is TGTGCCAGCAGTGAGAGTCCGTACTACGAGCAGTACTTC. This gives the protein CASSESPYYEQYF. Variable domain in full (rest from reference TRBV2 and TRBJ2-7): EPEVTQTPSHQVTQMGQEVILRCVPISNHLYFYWYRQILGQKVEFLVSFYNNEISEKSEIFDDQFSVERPDGSNFTLKIRSTKLEDSAMYFCASSESPYYEQYFGPGTRLTVT.

As regards this clone: A read error may produce the germline difference seen at one junction end. The rearrangement uses TRBV7-9 and TRBJ2-7, with 9 bases fitting TRBD2. The CDR3 has 15 residues. CDR1 and CDR2 from the germline V gene are SEHNR and FQNEAQ (reference sequence). CDR3 protein: CSSSDSGRISYEQYF. The CDR3 DNA reads as TGTTCCAGCAGCGATAGCGGGAGAATTTCCTACGAGCAGTACTTC.

Turning to this clone: The same CDR3 arises from other DNA sequences in this sample as well. This chain joins TRBV11-1 and TRBJ1-2, with 7 bases aligning to TRBD1. The CDR3 length is 14 residues. CDR1 and CDR2 from the germline V gene are SGHAT and FQDESV (reference sequence). Trimming at V came to 4 bases and at J to 0 bases, leaving 2 bases not matched to a gene. CDR3 residues: CASSSDRANYGYTF. In DNA form, the CDR3 reads TGTGCCAGCAGCTCCGACAGGGCTAACTATGGCTACACCTTC.

The rearrangement uses TRBV28 and TRBJ1-2, with a possible D match to TRBD1 (6 bases). Trimming removed 5 bases at V and 5 bases at J, with 15 bases between. The CDR3 runs to 14 residues. In germline, CDR1 is MDHEN, CDR2 SYDVKM. CDR3 in amino acids: CASSAGTKLYGYTF. The CDR3 DNA reads as TGTGCCAGCAGTGCCGGGACAAAGCTTTATGGCTACACCTTC.